The subject of this entry is one TCR beta chain. Per the authors' pipeline: How many nucleated cells were present was estimated from reference gene primer amplification. Sequenced by immunoSEQ multiplex PCR; TCRdb stores in-frame clones only, minus some. D and trimming were read from the DNA, whereas the V and J calls and clone size are those reported in that table. The sample lists about 150,000 clones, 87% occurring once. This sample stems from a study of blood T cell repertoires in COVID-19. Study summary: The cDNA or gDNA used as material had been derived from T cells, B-cell-depleted T cells, or PBMCs.

CDR1 and CDR2 (germline): MNHNY, SVGAGI (reference sequence). V lost 6 bases and J 6 bases, leaving 21 bases between the germline ends. This CDR3 spans 15 amino acids. Sequencing used peripheral blood. This clonotype was sampled from a human donor in a cohort sampled during active COVID-19. The rearrangement links TRBV6-6 to TRBJ2-7, with a possible D match to TRBD2 (6 bases). In DNA form, the CDR3 reads TGTGCCAGCAGCGACTCCTCCGCGCAGGAGGGCGAGCAGTACTTC. This encodes CASSDSSAQEGEQYF.